The next 31 T cell receptor beta chains were all read from a single sample in a study of blood T cell repertoires in COVID-19. This table comes from immunoSEQ multiplex PCR, and its TCRdb copy is limited to in-frame clones, with some not included. The sample holds 100,000 or so clones, approximately 78% seen once. The sequenced material came from peripheral blood. Receptors were obtained from a man aged 50-60 years with active or convalescent COVID-19.

This chain links TRBV6-1 with TRBJ2-2; unclear D gene. Germline CDR1 reads MNHNS; CDR2 reads SASEGT. V lost 1 base and J lost 6, with 9 bases in between. CDR3 length: 14 amino acids. The CDR3 is CASSEGISAGELFF. The CDR3 region has the DNA TGTGCCAGCAGTGAAGGAATTTCGGCCGGGGAGCTGTTTTTT.

The chain couples TRBV27 to TRBJ2-2, with D tentatively TRBD1 (5 bases). There are 15 residues in the CDR3. The germline V gene has CDR1 MNHEY and CDR2 SMNVEV (reference sequence). The germline V and J ends were trimmed by 10 bases and 7 bases, with 22 bases remaining between them. CDR3 DNA: TGTGCCACCGCTCCCTGGACATCCGGGCACGGGGAGCTGTTTTTT. It codes for CATAPWTSGHGELFF.

The V and J genes are TRBV4-3 and TRBJ1-3; D gene ambiguous. The CDR3 runs 16 residues. The V gene lost 4 bases and the J gene lost 0 bases, with 13 bases spanning the gap. Germline V CDR1 and CDR2: LGHNA, YSLEER. The DNA for the CDR3 is TGCGCCAGCAGCCTTGGCTCTACTAGCTCTGGAAACACCATATATTTT. It encodes CASSLGSTSSGNTIYF.

This clone came up a few times. The chain combines TRBV5-1 with TRBJ2-6; D is undetermined. Germline V gives CDR1 SGHRS, CDR2 YFSETQ. V gave up 0 bases and J gave up 1 base, with 5 bases separating them. The CDR3 covers 15 residues. CDR3 DNA sequence: TGCGCCAGCAGCTTGGTTATATCTGGGGCCAACGTCCTGACTTTC. This translates into CASSLVISGANVLTF.

This clone was seen a single time. This chain uses TRBV20-1 with TRBJ1-5; TRBD1 matches at 10 bases. Germline CDR1 DFQATT, CDR2 SNEGSKA (reference sequence). V lost 3 bases to trimming and J lost 9 bases; unmatched junction nucleotides: 8. CDR3 length: 14 amino acids. The CDR3 spells CSASSRDRGRPQHF. DNA of the CDR3: TGCAGTGCTAGTTCCCGGGACAGGGGTCGGCCCCAGCATTTT.

DNA for the CDR3: TGTGCCAGCTCAACGGGGGGGGAAGAGACCCAGTACTTC. This codes for CASSTGGEETQYF. This chain joins TRBV18 and TRBJ2-5, with TRBD2 matching over 8 bases. CDR3 length equals 13 residues. Trimming cost V 5 bases and J 3 bases; bases outside gene matches: 2. Germline loops: CDR1 KGHSH, CDR2 LQKENI.

In its sample, this clone was seen a few times. CDR3: CASSGTAGDTGELFF. The CDR3 DNA follows: TGTGCCAGCAGCGGGACCGCGGGGGATACCGGGGAGCTGTTTTTT. The chain recombines TRBV9 with TRBJ2-2; 7 bases fit TRBD2. Unmatched junction bases numbered 7, after V lost 3 bases and J lost 5 bases. The CDR3 length is 15 residues. Germline lookup yields CDR1 SGDLS and CDR2 YYNGEE.

This clone has more than one count but fewer than ten. The chain joins TRBV11-2 to TRBJ2-1; 7 bases agree with TRBD2. Trimming took 3 bases from V and 5 from J; bases not matched to a gene: 7. The germline gives CDR1 SGHAT, CDR2 FQNNGV. This CDR3 comprises 15 residues. CDR3 sequence (DNA): TGTGCCAGCAGCTTCGGACTAGTAGTGGACAATGAGCAGTTCTTC. Its protein product is CASSFGLVVDNEQFF.

The chain joins TRBV28 to TRBJ1-3; D is ambiguous. Germline-derived CDR1 and CDR2 are MDHEN and SYDVKM. The CDR3 length is 14 residues. Trimming left V 4 bases short and J 8 bases short, with 15 bases between. The CDR3 reads CASSSYSRQDTIYF. CDR3 sequence (DNA): TGTGCCAGCAGTTCCTACAGTCGCCAAGACACCATATATTTT.

The rearrangement joins TRBV5-1 to TRBJ2-3; the match to TRBD1 covers 9 bases. With V trimmed by 4 bases and J by 4 bases, 4 bases remained unmatched. The length of the CDR3 is 14 residues. Germline CDR1 SGHRS, CDR2 YFSETQ. The CDR3 region has the DNA TGCGCCAGCAGCACGGACAGGGGTGCAGATACGCAGTATTTT. It codes for CASSTDRGADTQYF.

The count of this clone is one. The rearrangement uses TRBV9 and TRBJ2-1, with D maybe TRBD2 (6 bases). The V gene lost 4 bases and the J gene lost 0 bases, with 11 bases spanning the gap. The CDR3 extends over 15 amino acids. The V gene's germline CDR1 is SGDLS and CDR2 YYNGEE. The CDR3 loop is CASSQEGRSYNEQFF. The CDR3 nucleotides read TGTGCCAGCAGCCAGGAGGGCCGCTCCTACAATGAGCAGTTCTTC.

The chain uses TRBV19 and TRBJ1-5; D remains unclear. Trimming removed 6 bases at V and 6 bases at J, with 9 bases between. This CDR3 spans 12 amino acids. Germline V gene lookup returns CDR1 LNHDA and CDR2 SQIVND (reference sequence). Here the CDR3 DNA reads TGTGCCAGTAGGCGGGGAAGTCAGCCCCAGCATTTT. This gives the protein CASRRGSQPQHF.

This chain's CDR3 is CASSMDGNINSPLHF. CDR3 coding DNA: TGCGCCAGCAGCATGGACGGGAATATTAATTCACCCCTCCACTTT. The chain couples TRBV5-1 to TRBJ1-6; no clear D gene. This CDR3 comprises 15 residues. The germline gives CDR1 SGHRS, CDR2 YFSETQ. V was shortened by 4 bases and J by 6 bases, with 14 bases between the two germline ends.

This chain uses TRBV4-3 with TRBJ2-1; 10 nucleotides agree with TRBD1. J gave up 4 bases and V 3 bases, and 6 bases lay outside the gene matches. CDR1 is LGHNA and CDR2 is YSLEER in the germline V gene. CDR3 length: 16 amino acids. The CDR3 nucleotides read TGCGCCAGCAGCCACCGACAGGGGGCCGGGTACAATGAGCAGTTCTTC. Encoded protein: CASSHRQGAGYNEQFF.

The table lists this clone with a count of one. The CDR3: CASSLMSSGNTIYF. CDR3 in DNA: TGTGCCAGCAGCTTGATGAGCTCTGGAAACACCATATATTTT. The chain carries TRBV5-6 and TRBJ1-3, with D unclear. CDR1 and CDR2 from the germline V gene are SGHDT and YYEEEE. Trimming stripped 1 base from V and 0 bases from J, with 5 bases between. The CDR3 length is 14 residues.

The V call is TRBV5-1, the J call TRBJ2-7; D is possibly TRBD1 (5 bases). The germline V and J ends were trimmed by 4 bases and 5 bases, with 13 bases remaining between them. From germline, CDR1 is SGHRS and CDR2 YFSETQ. CDR3 size: 13 residues. CDR3 in amino acids: CASSVQGPNEQYF. The DNA for the CDR3 is TGCGCCAGCAGCGTCCAGGGTCCGAACGAGCAGTACTTC.

The chain combines TRBV14 with TRBJ1-3, with D unclear. V was trimmed by 4 bases and J by 1 base, leaving 11 bases between them. The germline V gene encodes CDR1 SGHDN and CDR2 FVKESK. There are 15 residues in the CDR3. The CDR3 bases are TGTGCCAGCAGCCCCGCCGGGTTTTCTGGAAACACCATATATTTT. Its translation is CASSPAGFSGNTIYF.

This clone was counted a few times. The chain has TRBV11-3 and TRBJ2-2; D might be TRBD1 (6 bases). Germline CDR1 and CDR2: SGHNT and YENEEA. The CDR3 consists of 16 residues. V was trimmed by 1 base and J by 5 bases, leaving 14 bases between them. CDR3 sequence: CASSLGARGGTGELFF. The CDR3 DNA sequence: TGTGCCAGCAGCTTAGGCGCCAGGGGCGGGACCGGGGAGCTGTTTTTT.

The rearrangement uses TRBV3-1 (or the pseudogene TRBV3-2) and TRBJ1-6; tentatively, D is TRBD1 (6 bases). Per germline, CDR1 LGHDT and CDR2 YNNKEL (reference sequence). V gave up 0 bases and J gave up 7 bases, with 13 bases separating them. This CDR3 is built from 16 residues. DNA of the CDR3: TGTGCCAGCAGCCAAGATTTCAGGGGTGGGAATTCACCCCTCCACTTT. This codes for CASSQDFRGGNSPLHF.

In this sample, this clone turned up a few times. V gene TRBV19 combines with J gene TRBJ1-6, with TRBD1 as a possible D gene (6 bases). CDR1 is LNHDA, CDR2 SQIVND, per germline (reference sequence). The CDR3 is 15 residues long. Trimming removed 6 bases from V and 7 bases from J, with 16 bases in between. In nucleotides, the CDR3 is TGTGCCAGTAGCCGACCGGGACATCAAAATTCACCCCTCCACTTT. Its protein is CASSRPGHQNSPLHF.

The V call is TRBV7-9, the J call TRBJ2-1; 9 bases are a match to TRBD1. There are 12 residues in the CDR3. The V gene end was trimmed by 5 bases and the J gene end by 12 bases; junction bases not matched to a gene: 5. CDR1 and CDR2 from the germline V gene are SEHNR and FQNEAQ (reference sequence). The CDR3 DNA sequence: TGTGCCAGCAGCCCCGGGACAGGGAGGCAGTTCTTC. Its protein product is CASSPGTGRQFF.

The chain uses TRBV4-3 and TRBJ1-2, with 7 bases fitting TRBD1. In germline, CDR1 is LGHNA, CDR2 YSLEER. Unmatched junction bases numbered 15, after V lost 3 bases and J lost 8 bases. This CDR3 has 16 residues. CDR3 region: CASSHGQAQSLGGYTF. The CDR3 region has the DNA TGCGCCAGCAGCCACGGACAGGCTCAGTCCTTAGGGGGCTACACCTTC.

The rearrangement links TRBV15 to TRBJ1-4; TRBD1 matches at 7 bases. CDR3 length equals 13 residues. The V gene's germline CDR1 is LNHNV and CDR2 YYDKDF (reference sequence). V lost 1 base and J lost 8; bases outside the gene matches: 1. CDR3 nucleotides: TGTGCCACCAGCAGAGTCAGGGGGGAAAAACTGTTTTTT. This encodes CATSRVRGEKLFF. Complete variable domain (other parts from reference TRBV15 and TRBJ1-4): DAMVIQNPRYQVTQFGKPVTLSCSQTLNHNVMYWYQQKSSQAPKLLFHYYDKDFNNEADTPDNFQSRRPNTSFCFLDIRSPGLGDTAMYLCATSRVRGEKLFFGSGTQLSVL.

The chain joins TRBV4-1 to TRBJ2-1, with 8 bases aligning to TRBD1. CDR3 length: 17 residues. Germline lookup yields CDR1 MGHRA and CDR2 YSYEKL. Trimming removed 0 bases from V and 2 bases from J; junction bases left unmatched: 6. The CDR3 is CASSQEAGTGPYNEQFF. In DNA form, the CDR3 reads TGCGCCAGCAGCCAAGAAGCCGGGACAGGACCCTACAATGAGCAGTTCTTC.

The J gene is TRBJ2-3, the V gene TRBV10-3; 12 bases agree with TRBD1. Looked up from germline, CDR1 is ENHRY and CDR2 is SYGVKD. V dropped 5 bases and J dropped 0; count of bases not matched to a gene: 9. This CDR3 has 18 amino acids. CDR3 amino acids: CAISNTGTGGESTDTQYF. As DNA, the CDR3 is TGTGCCATCAGTAATACCGGGACAGGGGGCGAAAGCACAGATACGCAGTATTTT.

V and J are TRBV5-5 and TRBJ2-7, with 9 bases matching TRBD1. V shed 4 bases and J 6 bases; nucleotides not matched to a gene: 8. Per germline, CDR1 SGHKS and CDR2 YYEKEE (reference sequence). The CDR3 has 14 residues. The CDR3 sequence: CASSAGQGLGEQYV. DNA for the CDR3: TGTGCCAGCAGCGCGGGACAGGGTCTCGGCGAGCAGTACGTC.

The chain combines TRBV3-1 (or the pseudogene TRBV3-2) with TRBJ2-3; a possible D gene is TRBD1 (5 bases). Per the germline V gene, CDR1 is LGHDT and CDR2 is YNNKEL (reference sequence). The CDR3 runs to 13 residues. V lost 4 bases to trimming and J lost 5 bases, with 10 bases between them. This CDR3 is CASSPSGIDTQYF. CDR3 coding DNA: TGTGCCAGCAGCCCTTCAGGGATAGATACGCAGTATTTT.

About this clone: The sample contains more than one DNA sequence encoding this CDR3. The chain uses TRBV18 and TRBJ1-5; possible D gene TRBD1, 6 bases. The V and J ends lost 3 bases and 3 bases respectively, with 9 bases between them. The CDR3 has 14 residues. Germline V gene sequence: CDR1 KGHSH, CDR2 LQKENI. CDR3 nucleotides: TGTGCCAGCTCACCGGACAGTTCCAATCAGCCCCAGCATTTT. It codes for CASSPDSSNQPQHF.

V usage is TRBV28 and J usage is TRBJ1-4, with TRBD1 matching over 7 bases. Trimming at V came to 5 bases and at J to 1 base, leaving 7 bases not matched to a gene. Germline V gives CDR1 MDHEN, CDR2 SYDVKM. The CDR3 has 16 residues. CDR3 nucleotides: TGTGCCAGCAGTAAACGGGACAGAGGAACTAATGAAAAACTGTTTTTT. It is translated as CASSKRDRGTNEKLFF. Based on the CDR3 plus reference TRBV28 and TRBJ1-4, the full variable domain is DVKVTQSSRYLVKRTGEKVFLECVQDMDHENMFWYRQDPGLGLRLIYFSYDVKMKEKGDIPEGYSVSREKKERFSLILESASTNQTSMYLCASSKRDRGTNEKLFFGSGTQLSVL.

This chain links TRBV28 with TRBJ1-1; the match to TRBD1 covers 9 bases. V lost 4 bases and J lost 8; bases outside the gene matches: 14. CDR3 length: 16 residues. Germline V lookup: CDR1 MDHEN, CDR2 SYDVKM. CDR3: CASSWGQGQGGEEAFF. In DNA form, the CDR3 reads TGTGCCAGCAGTTGGGGGCAGGGACAGGGAGGTGAGGAAGCTTTCTTT.

The chain recombines TRBV19 with TRBJ1-5; 10 nucleotides align to TRBD1. The CDR3 length is 15 residues. The germline CDR1 and CDR2 sequences are LNHDA and SQIVND (reference sequence). The ends lost 9 bases at V and 7 bases at J; junction bases unmatched: 12. The DNA of the CDR3 is TGTGCCAGCGACTCCGGGACAGGGGTTGGCCAGCCCCAGCATTTT. Protein: CASDSGTGVGQPQHF.